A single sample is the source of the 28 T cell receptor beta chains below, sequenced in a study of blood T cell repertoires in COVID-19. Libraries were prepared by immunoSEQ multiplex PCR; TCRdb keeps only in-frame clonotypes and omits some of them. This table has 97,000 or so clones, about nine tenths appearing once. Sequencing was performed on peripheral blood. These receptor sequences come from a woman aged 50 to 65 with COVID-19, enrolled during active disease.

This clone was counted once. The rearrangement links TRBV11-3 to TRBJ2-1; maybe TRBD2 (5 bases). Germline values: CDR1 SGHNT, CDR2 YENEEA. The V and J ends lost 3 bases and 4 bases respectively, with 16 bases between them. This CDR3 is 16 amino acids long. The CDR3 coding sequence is TGTGCCAGCAGCTTTAAAACGGGGAAGGGTTACAATGAGCAGTTCTTC. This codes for CASSFKTGKGYNEQFF.

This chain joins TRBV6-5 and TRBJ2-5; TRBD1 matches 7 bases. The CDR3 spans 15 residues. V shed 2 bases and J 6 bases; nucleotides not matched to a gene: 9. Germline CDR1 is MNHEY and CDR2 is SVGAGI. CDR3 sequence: CASSYLPTGWKTQYF. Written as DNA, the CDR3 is TGTGCCAGCAGTTACCTCCCGACAGGGTGGAAGACCCAGTACTTC.

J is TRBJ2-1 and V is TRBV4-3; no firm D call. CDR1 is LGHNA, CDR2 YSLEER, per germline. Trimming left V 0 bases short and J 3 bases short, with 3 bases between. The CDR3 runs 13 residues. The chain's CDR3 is CASSQDSYNEQFF. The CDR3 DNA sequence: TGCGCCAGCAGCCAAGATAGCTACAATGAGCAGTTCTTC.

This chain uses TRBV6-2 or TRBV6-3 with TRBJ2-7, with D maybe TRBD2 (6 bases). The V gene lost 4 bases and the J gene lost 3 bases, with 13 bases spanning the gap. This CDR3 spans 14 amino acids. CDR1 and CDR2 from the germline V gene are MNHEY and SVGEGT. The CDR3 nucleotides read TGTGCCAGCAGTTTTGGCGGGGCTCTCTACGAGCAGTACTTC. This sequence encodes CASSFGGALYEQYF.

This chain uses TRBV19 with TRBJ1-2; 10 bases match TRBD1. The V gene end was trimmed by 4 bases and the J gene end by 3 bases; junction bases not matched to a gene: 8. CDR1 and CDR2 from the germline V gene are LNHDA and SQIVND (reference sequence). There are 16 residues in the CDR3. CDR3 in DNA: TGTGCCAGTAGTAGACAGGGGGCTAATAACGACTATGGCTACACCTTC. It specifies CASSRQGANNDYGYTF.

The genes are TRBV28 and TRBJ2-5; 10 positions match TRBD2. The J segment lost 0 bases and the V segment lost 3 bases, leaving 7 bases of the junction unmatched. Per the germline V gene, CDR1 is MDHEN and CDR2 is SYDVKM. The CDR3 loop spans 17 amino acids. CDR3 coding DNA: TGTGCCAGCAGTTTTGCTAGCGGGGGCCTCTACCAAGAGACCCAGTACTTC. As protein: CASSFASGGLYQETQYF.

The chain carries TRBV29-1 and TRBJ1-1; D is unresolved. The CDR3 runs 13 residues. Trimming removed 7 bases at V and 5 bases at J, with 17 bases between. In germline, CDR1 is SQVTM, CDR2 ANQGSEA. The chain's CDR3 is CSAIGPEWTEAFF. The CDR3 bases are TGCAGCGCAATCGGCCCGGAGTGGACTGAAGCTTTCTTT.

The CDR3 nucleotides read TGTGCCAGCAGCCAAGGTTGGGACACTTACAATGAGCAGTTCTTC. Translating it yields CASSQGWDTYNEQFF. The chain combines TRBV3-1 (or the pseudogene TRBV3-2) with TRBJ2-1, with a tentative D call TRBD1 (6 bases). V dropped 1 base and J dropped 4 bases, with 11 bases sitting between them. From germline, CDR1 is LGHDT and CDR2 YNNKEL (reference sequence). The CDR3 has 15 residues.

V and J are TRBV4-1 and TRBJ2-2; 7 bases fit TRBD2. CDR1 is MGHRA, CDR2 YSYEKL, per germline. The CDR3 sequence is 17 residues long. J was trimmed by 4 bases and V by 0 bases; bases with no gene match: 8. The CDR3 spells CASSQDLGGIGTGELFF. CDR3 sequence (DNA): TGCGCCAGCAGCCAAGACCTCGGGGGGATAGGCACCGGGGAGCTGTTTTTT.

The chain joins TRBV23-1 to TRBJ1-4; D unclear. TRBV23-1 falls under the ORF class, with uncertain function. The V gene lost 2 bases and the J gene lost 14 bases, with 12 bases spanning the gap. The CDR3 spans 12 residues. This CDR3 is CASSQRSRRLFF. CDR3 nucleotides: TGCGCCAGCAGTCAAAGGTCTAGAAGGCTGTTTTTT.

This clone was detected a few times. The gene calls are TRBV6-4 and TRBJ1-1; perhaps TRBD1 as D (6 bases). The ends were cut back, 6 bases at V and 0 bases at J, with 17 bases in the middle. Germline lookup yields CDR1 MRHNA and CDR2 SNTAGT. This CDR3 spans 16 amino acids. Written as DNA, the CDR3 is TGTGCCAGCAGCCAACAGGGCCCTCCATTGAACACTGAAGCTTTCTTT. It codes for CASSQQGPPLNTEAFF.

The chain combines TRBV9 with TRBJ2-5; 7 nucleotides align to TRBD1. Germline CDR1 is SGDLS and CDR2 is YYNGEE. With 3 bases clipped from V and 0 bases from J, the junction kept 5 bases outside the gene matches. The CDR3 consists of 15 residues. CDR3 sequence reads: CASSGQGLYQETQYF. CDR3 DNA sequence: TGTGCCAGCAGCGGACAGGGTTTGTACCAAGAGACCCAGTACTTC.

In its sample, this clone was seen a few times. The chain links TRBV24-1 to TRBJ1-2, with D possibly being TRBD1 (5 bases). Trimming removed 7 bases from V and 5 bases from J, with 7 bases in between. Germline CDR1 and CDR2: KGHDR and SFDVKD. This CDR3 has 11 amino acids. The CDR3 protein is CATRGGYGYTF. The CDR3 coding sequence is TGTGCCACCAGGGGGGGGTATGGCTACACCTTC.

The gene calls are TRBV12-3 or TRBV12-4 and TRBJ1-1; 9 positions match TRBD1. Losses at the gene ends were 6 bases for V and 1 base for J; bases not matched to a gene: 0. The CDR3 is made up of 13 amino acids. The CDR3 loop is CASRGQGNTEAFF. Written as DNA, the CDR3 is TGTGCCAGCAGGGGACAGGGGAACACTGAAGCTTTCTTT.

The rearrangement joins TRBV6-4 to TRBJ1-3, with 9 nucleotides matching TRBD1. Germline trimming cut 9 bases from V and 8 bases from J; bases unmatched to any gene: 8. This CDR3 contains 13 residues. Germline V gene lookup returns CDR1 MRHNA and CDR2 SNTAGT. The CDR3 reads CARPGQGGDTIYF. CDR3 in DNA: TGTGCCAGACCGGGACAGGGAGGAGACACCATATATTTT.

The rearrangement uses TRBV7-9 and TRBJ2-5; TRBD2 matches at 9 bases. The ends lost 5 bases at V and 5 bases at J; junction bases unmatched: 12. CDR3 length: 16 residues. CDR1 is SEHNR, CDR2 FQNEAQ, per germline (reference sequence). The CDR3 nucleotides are TGTGCCAGCAGCCCCGGGACGGCGGGGGGGCCGGAGACCCAGTACTTC. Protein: CASSPGTAGGPETQYF.

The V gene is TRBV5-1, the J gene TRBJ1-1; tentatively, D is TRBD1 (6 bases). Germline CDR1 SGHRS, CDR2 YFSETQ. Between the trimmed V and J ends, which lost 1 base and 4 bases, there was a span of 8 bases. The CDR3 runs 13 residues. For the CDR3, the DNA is TGCGCCAGCAGCTTGAGAGGGGGCACTGAAGCTTTCTTT. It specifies CASSLRGGTEAFF.

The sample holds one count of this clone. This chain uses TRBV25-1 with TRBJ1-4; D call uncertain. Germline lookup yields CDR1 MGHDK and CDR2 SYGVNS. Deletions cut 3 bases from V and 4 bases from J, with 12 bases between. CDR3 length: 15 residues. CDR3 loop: CASSDPTDNNEKLFF. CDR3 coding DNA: TGTGCCAGCAGTGACCCCACAGATAATAATGAAAAACTGTTTTTT.

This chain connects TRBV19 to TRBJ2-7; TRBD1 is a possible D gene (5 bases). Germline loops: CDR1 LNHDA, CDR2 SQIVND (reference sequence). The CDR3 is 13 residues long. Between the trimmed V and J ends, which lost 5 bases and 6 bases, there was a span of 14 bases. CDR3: CASSDRGLGEQYF. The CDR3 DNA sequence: TGTGCCAGTAGTGATAGGGGCCTGGGCGAGCAGTACTTC.

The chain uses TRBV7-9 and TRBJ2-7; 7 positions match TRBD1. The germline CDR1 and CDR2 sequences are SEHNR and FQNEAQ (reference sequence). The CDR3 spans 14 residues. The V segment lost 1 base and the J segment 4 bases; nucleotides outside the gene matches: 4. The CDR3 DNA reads TGTGCCAGCAGCTTAGGGGACAGTCTTTACGAGCAGTACTTC. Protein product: CASSLGDSLYEQYF.

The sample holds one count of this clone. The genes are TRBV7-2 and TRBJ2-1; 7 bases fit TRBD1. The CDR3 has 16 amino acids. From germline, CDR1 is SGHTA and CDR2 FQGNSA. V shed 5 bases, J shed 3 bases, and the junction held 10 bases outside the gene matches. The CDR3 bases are TGTGCCAGCAGCCCAACGAGGGACAGCAGCTACAATGAGCAGTTCTTC. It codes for CASSPTRDSSYNEQFF.

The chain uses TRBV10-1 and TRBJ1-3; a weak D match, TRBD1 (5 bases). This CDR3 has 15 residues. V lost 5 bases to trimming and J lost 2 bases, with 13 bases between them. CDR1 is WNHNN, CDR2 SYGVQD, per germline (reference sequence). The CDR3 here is CASSSGLLPGNTIYF. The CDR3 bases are TGCGCCAGCAGTTCGGGACTCTTGCCTGGAAACACCATATATTTT.

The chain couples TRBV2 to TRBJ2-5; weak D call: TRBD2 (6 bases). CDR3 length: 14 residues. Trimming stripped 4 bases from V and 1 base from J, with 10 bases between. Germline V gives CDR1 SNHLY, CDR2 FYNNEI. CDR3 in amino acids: CASSVRSGQETQYF. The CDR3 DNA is TGTGCCAGCAGTGTCCGTAGCGGCCAAGAGACCCAGTACTTC.

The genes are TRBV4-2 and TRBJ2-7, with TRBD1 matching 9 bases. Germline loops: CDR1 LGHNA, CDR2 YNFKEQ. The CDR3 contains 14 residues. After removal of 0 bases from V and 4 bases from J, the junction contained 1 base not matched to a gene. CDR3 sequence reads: CASSQETGGYEQYF. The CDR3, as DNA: TGTGCCAGCAGCCAAGAGACAGGGGGGTACGAGCAGTACTTC.

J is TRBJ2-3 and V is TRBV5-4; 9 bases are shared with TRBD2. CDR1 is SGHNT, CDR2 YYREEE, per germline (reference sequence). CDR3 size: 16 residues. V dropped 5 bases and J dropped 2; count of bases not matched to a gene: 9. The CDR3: CASSSTLAGNTDTQYF. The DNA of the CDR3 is TGTGCCAGCAGTTCCACCCTAGCGGGGAACACAGATACGCAGTATTTT.

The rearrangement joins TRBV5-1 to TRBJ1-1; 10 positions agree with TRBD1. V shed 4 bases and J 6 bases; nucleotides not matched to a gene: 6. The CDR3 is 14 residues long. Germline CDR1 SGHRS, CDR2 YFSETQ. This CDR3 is CASSPGQGGAEAFF. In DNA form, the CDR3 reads TGCGCCAGCAGCCCCGGACAGGGGGGGGCTGAAGCTTTCTTT.

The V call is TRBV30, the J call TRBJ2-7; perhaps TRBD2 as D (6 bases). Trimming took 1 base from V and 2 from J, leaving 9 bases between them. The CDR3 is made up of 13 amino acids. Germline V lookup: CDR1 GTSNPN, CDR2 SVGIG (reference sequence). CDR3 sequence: CAWSGGGTYEQYF. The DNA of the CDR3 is TGTGCCTGGAGTGGGGGCGGGACCTACGAGCAGTACTTC. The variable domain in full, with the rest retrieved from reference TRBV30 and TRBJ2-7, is SQTIHQWPATLVQPVGSPLSLECTVEGTSNPNLYWYRQAAGRGLQLLFYSVGIGQISSEVPQNLSASRPQDRQFILSSKKLLLSDSGFYLCAWSGGGTYEQYFGPGTRLTVT.

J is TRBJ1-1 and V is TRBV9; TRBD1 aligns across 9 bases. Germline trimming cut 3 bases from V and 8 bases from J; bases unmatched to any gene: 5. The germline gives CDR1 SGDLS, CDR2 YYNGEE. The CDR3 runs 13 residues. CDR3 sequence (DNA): TGTGCCAGCAGCGCCTCCGGGACAGGGGAAGCTTTCTTT. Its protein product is CASSASGTGEAFF.